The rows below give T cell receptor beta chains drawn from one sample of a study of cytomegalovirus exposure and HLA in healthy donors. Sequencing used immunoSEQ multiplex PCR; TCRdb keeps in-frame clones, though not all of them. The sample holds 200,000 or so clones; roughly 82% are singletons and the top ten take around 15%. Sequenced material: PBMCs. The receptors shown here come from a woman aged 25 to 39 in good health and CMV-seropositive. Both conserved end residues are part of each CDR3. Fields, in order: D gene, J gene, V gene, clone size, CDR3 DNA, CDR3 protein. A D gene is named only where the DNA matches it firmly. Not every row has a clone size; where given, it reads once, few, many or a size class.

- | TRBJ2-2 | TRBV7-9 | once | TGTGCCAGCAGCTTTTACTTGAACACCGGGGAGCTGTTTTTT | CASSFYLNTGELFF
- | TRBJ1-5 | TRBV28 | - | TGTGCCAGCACAGCCGAGCGACAGCCCCAGCATTTT | CASTAERQPQHF
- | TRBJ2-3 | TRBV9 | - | TGTGCCAGCAGCGTCCTGGACAGAGCAAGCACAGATACGCAGTATTTT | CASSVLDRASTDTQYF
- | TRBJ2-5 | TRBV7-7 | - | TGTGCTAGCAGCGCCGACAGTCAAGAGACCCAGTACTTC | CASSADSQETQYF
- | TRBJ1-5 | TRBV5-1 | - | TGCGCCAGCAGCGCCGGGTCTAATCAGCCCCAGCATTTT | CASSAGSNQPQHF
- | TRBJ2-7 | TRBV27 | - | TGTGCCAGCAGTTCCGACTCTTCCTACGAGCAGTACTTC | CASSSDSSYEQYF
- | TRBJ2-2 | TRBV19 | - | TGTGCCAGTAGTTTGACTACGAACACCGGGGAGCTGTTTTTT | CASSLTTNTGELFF
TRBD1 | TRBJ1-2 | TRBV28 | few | TGTGCCAGCAGCCCGACAGGGCATGGCTACACCTTC | CASSPTGHGYTF
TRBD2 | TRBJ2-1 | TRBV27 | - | TGTGCCAGCGTCGGGACTAGCGGGAGAGGAGGCTCCTACAATGAGCAGTTCTTC | CASVGTSGRGGSYNEQFF
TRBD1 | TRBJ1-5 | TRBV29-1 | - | TGCAGCGTGGGGACAGGGGGAAATCAGCCCCAGCATTTT | CSVGTGGNQPQHF
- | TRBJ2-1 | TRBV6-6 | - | TGTGCCAGCAGATACCCTGGAGGGGGCACCTACAATGAGCAGTTCTTC | CASRYPGGGTYNEQFF
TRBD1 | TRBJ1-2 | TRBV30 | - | TGTGCCTGGACCGCCAGGGGGCTTTTTAACTATGGCTACACCTTC | CAWTARGLFNYGYTF
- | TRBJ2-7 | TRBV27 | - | TGTGCCAGCAGTTCCCGCTCGGGGGAGCAGTACTTC | CASSSRSGEQYF
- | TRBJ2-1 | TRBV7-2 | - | TGTGCCAGCAGCTTAATGTCCTCGCGTGATGAGCAGTTCTTC | CASSLMSSRDEQFF
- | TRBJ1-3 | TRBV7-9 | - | TGTGCCAGCCTGCCACACAACTCTGGAAACACCATATATTTT | CASLPHNSGNTIYF
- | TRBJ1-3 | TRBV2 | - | TGTGCCAGCAGTGATACGAGGGCATCCGCTTTGGCTGGAAACACCATATATTTT | CASSDTRASALAGNTIYF
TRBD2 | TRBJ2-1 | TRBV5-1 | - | TGCGCCAGCAGCTTGGACGGGTGGCTAGCGGGAGGGAACTCCTACAATGAGCAGTTCTTC | CASSLDGWLAGGNSYNEQFF
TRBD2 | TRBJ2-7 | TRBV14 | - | TGTGCCAGCAGCCAAGTAGGTAGCGGGAGGTCCTACGAGCAGTACTTC | CASSQVGSGRSYEQYF
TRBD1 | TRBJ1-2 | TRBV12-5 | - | TGTGCTAGTGTTACGACAGGGGGCACTGGCGGCTACACCTTC | CASVTTGGTGGYTF
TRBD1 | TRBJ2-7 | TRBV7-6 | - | TGTGCCAGCAGCCCGCCGACAGGGTCTATGTACTTC | CASSPPTGSMYF
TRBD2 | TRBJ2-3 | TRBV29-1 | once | TGCAGCGTTGGGCTAGCGGGAGGGCGGGCAGATACGCAGTATTTT | CSVGLAGGRADTQYF
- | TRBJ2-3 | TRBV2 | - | TGTGCCAGCACCTTCGGACTGACAAACACAGATACGCAGTATTTT | CASTFGLTNTDTQYF
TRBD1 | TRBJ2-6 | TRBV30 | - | TGTGCCTGGAACGGACCCCCAGGGACAGGGTCTGTGGGGGCCAACGTCCTGACTTTC | CAWNGPPGTGSVGANVLTF
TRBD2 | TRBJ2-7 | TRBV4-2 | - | TGTGCCAGCTCGAGCGGGGATACGGACGAGCAGTACTTC | CASSSGDTDEQYF
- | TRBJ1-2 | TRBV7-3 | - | TGTGCCAGCAGCCTAGGGGGGGCTGACTATGGCTACACCTTC | CASSLGGADYGYTF
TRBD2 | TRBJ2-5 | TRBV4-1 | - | TGCGCCAGCAGCCAAGAAGCGGGAGGGTACCAAGAGACCCAGTACTTC | CASSQEAGGYQETQYF
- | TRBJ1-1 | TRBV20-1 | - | TGCAGTGCTAGTGGGGGCGTCGGAGCTTTCTTT | CSASGGVGAFF
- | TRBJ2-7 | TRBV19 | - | TGTGCCAGTAGTATAGGTACAGGGTCCTACGAGCAGTACTTC | CASSIGTGSYEQYF
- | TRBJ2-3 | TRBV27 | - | TGTGCCAGCAGTATTAACGGACAGCTCCTCACAGATACGTTTTTT | CASSINGQLLTDTFF
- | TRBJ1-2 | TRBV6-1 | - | TGTGCCAGCAGTGCTCCAGCGATCTATGGCTACACCTTC | CASSAPAIYGYTF
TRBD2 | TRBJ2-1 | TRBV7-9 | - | TGTGCCAGCAGCTTGGCTAGCGGGAGGGCCGGTTACAATGAGCAGTTCTTC | CASSLASGRAGYNEQFF
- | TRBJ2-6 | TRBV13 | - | TGTGCCAGCAGCTCCGGTGGCTCTGGGGCTAACGTCCTGACTTTC | CASSSGGSGANVLTF
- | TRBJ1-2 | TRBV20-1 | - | TGCAGTGCGGGGAGGGGCTACACCTTC | CSAGRGYTF
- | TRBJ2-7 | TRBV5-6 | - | TGTGCCAGCAGCCCAGGGCCCACCTACGAGCAGTACTTC | CASSPGPTYEQYF
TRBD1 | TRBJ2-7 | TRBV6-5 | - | TGTGCCAGCAGTTCTCCACGACAGGGGGCGAGGTACGAGCAGTACTTC | CASSSPRQGARYEQYF
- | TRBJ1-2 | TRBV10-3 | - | TGTGCCATCAGTGAAGAACAAGTGAACTATGGCTACACCTTC | CAISEEQVNYGYTF
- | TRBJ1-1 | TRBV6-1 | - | TGTGCCAGCAGTGGCAGGCGGAACACTGAAGCTTTCTTT | CASSGRRNTEAFF
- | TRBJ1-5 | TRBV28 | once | TGTGCCAGCAGTACCGTAGGGGATGGTCAGCCCCAGCATTTT | CASSTVGDGQPQHF
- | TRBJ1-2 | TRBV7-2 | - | TGTGCCAGCAGCTTAGATTCGTTGTCAGTATATGGCTACACCTTC | CASSLDSLSVYGYTF
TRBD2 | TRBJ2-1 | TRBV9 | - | TGTGCCAGCAGCGTAGAGTTCAGCGGGGCCTACAATGAGCAGTTCTTC | CASSVEFSGAYNEQFF
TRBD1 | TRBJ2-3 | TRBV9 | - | TGTGCCAGCAGCGTAGAGATGAGAGGCGGGACAGGGAAGGCGCAGTATTTT | CASSVEMRGGTGKAQYF
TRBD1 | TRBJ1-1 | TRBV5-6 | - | TGTGCCAGCAGCTTACAGGGGACCAATGAAGCTTTCTTT | CASSLQGTNEAFF
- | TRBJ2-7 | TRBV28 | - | TGTGCCAGCAGTACTGAAAGGGGATCCTACGAGCAGTACTTC | CASSTERGSYEQYF
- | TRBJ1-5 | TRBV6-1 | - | TGTGCCAGCAGTTTTTCCGACAGGCTGAATCAGCCCCAGCATTTT | CASSFSDRLNQPQHF
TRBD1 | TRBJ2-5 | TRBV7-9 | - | TGTGCCAGCAGCTTAGTCGGGACAGGGGGAGGAGAGACCCAGTACTTC | CASSLVGTGGGETQYF
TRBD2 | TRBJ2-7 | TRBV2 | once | TGTGCCAGCAGGACTAGCGGGGGCTACGAGCAGTACTTC | CASRTSGGYEQYF
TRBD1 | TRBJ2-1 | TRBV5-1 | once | TGCGCCAGCAGCTCGCGGACAGGATACAATGAGCAGTTCTTC | CASSSRTGYNEQFF
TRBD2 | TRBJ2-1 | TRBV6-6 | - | TGTGCCAGCGAATTACGTACTAGCGGGAGTTACGAGCAGTTCTTC | CASELRTSGSYEQFF
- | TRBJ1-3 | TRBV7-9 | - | TGTGCCAGCAGCTTGCTCGGACACTCTGGAAACACCATATATTTT | CASSLLGHSGNTIYF
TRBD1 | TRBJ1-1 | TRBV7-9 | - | TGTGCCAGCAGCTTCGAACCGGGACAGACACAAGGTGACGGAGCTTTCTTT | CASSFEPGQTQGDGAFF
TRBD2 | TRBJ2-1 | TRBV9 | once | TGTGCCAGCAGCGTTAGCGGGAGAAATGTTTATGAGCAGTTCTTC | CASSVSGRNVYEQFF
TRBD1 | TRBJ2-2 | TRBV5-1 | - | TGCGCCAGCAGCAGGACAGGGGGCTTCGGCACCGGGGAGCTGTTTTTT | CASSRTGGFGTGELFF
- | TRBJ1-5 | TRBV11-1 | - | TGTGCCAGCAGCTTAGACAGGAGTCAGCCCCAGCATTTT | CASSLDRSQPQHF